Presented here are 3 T cell receptor beta chains from one specimen sequenced in a study of T cell responses to AZD1222 COVID-19 vaccine. Clones were sequenced by immunoSEQ multiplex PCR, and TCRdb holds only the in-frame ones, with some missing. This sample has some 120,000 clones, with 90% to 95% found just once. The sequencing here drew on peripheral blood, taken on day 0 of AZD1222 vaccination. The receptors come from an adult in good health.

The gene calls are TRBV13 and TRBJ2-5; no clear D. This CDR3 has 14 amino acids. Trimming removed 1 base at V and 4 bases at J, with 10 bases between. Per the germline V gene, CDR1 is PRHDT and CDR2 is FYEKMQ (reference sequence). The CDR3 DNA follows: TGTGCCAGCAGCTTAGTGGGATCTCTAGAGACCCAGTACTTC. Its translation is CASSLVGSLETQYF.

The J gene is TRBJ1-5, the V gene TRBV30, with TRBD1 matching over 8 bases. The V segment lost 2 bases and the J segment 4 bases; nucleotides outside the gene matches: 1. Germline CDR1 and CDR2: GTSNPN and SVGIG (reference sequence). The CDR3 totals 13 residues. CDR3 sequence (DNA): TGTGCCTGGAGTAGACAGGGGAATCAGCCCCAGCATTTT. Translating gives CAWSRQGNQPQHF. The full variable domain, in which reference TRBV30 and TRBJ1-5 provide the parts outside the CDR3, is SQTIHQWPATLVQPVGSPLSLECTVEGTSNPNLYWYRQAAGRGLQLLFYSVGIGQISSEVPQNLSASRPQDRQFILSSKKLLLSDSGFYLCAWSRQGNQPQHFGDGTRLSIL.

J is TRBJ2-7 and V is TRBV6-5; possible D gene TRBD1, 6 bases. The CDR3 length is 15 residues. V gave up 6 bases and J gave up 0 bases, with 15 bases separating them. CDR1 is MNHEY, CDR2 SVGAGI, per germline. CDR3: CASSLQGQISYEQYF. CDR3 nucleotide sequence: TGTGCCAGCAGCTTGCAGGGGCAGATCTCCTACGAGCAGTACTTC.